Below, one TCR beta chain is given with its context. Germline trimming cut 3 bases from V and 5 bases from J; bases unmatched to any gene: 10. The CDR3 spans 15 residues. Germline values: CDR1 SGHRS, CDR2 YFSETQ. TCR beta cDNA was reverse-transcribed from about 500 ng of total RNA. The reaction used a constant-region primer and ProtoScript II reverse transcriptase. The TCR beta library was amplified through three nested multiplex PCR rounds in a modified ARM-PCR procedure. TRBV1-TRBV30 forward primers and a C-beta reverse primer were used in the first two PCR rounds, which each ran for around 11 cycles. TCRdb processed the multiplex PCR reads anew with MiXCR; each CDR3 protein has one entry. The table shows about 200,000 distinct CDR3 sequences, with roughly two thirds occurring only once. The source of the sample is a study of tumor-infiltrating lymphocytes in primary liver carcinoma. Researchers drew blood RNA from unsorted whole blood and extracted germline DNA as well.

The receptor was isolated from a woman aged 55-70 years with primary liver carcinoma and hepatitis B virus infection. The sample taken for sequencing was peripheral blood. This rearrangement joins TRBV5-1 to TRBJ2-7; 8 bases align to TRBD2. The CDR3 DNA reads as TGCGCCAGCAGCTCGAGCGGGAGAGGTTCTGACGAGCAGTACTTC. As protein: CASSSSGRGSDEQYF. Together with reference TRBV5-1 and TRBJ2-7, the CDR3 gives the full variable domain: KAGVTQTPRYLIKTRGQQVTLSCSPISGHRSVSWYQQTPGQGLQFLFEYFSETQRNKGNFPGRFSGRQFSNSRSEMNVSTLELGDSALYLCASSSSGRGSDEQYFGPGTRLTVT.